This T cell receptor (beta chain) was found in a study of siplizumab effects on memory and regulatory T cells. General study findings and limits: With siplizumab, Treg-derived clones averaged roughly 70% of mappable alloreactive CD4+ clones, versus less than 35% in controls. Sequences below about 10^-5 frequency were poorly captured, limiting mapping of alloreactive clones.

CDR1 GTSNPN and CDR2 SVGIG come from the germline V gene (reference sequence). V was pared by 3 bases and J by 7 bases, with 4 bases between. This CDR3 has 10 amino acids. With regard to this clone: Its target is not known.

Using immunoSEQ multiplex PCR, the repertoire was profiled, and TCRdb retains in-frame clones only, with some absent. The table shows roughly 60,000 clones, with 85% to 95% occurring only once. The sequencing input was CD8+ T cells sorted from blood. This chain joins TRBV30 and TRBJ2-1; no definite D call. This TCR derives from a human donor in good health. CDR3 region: CAWRTNEQFF. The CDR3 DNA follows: TGTGCCTGGAGGACGAATGAGCAGTTCTTC.